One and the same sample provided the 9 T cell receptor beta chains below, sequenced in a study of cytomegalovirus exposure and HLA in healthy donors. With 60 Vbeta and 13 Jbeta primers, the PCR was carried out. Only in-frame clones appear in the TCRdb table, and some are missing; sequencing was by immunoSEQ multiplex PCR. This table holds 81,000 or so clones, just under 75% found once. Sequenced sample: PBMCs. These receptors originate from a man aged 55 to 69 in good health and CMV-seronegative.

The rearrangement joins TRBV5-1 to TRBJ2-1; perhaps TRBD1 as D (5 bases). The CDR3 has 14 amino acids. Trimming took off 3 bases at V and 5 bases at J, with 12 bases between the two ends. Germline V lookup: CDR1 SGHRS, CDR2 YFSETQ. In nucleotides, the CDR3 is TGCGCCAGCAGCTGGGCAGGGTCAAACAATGAGCAGTTCTTC. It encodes CASSWAGSNNEQFF.

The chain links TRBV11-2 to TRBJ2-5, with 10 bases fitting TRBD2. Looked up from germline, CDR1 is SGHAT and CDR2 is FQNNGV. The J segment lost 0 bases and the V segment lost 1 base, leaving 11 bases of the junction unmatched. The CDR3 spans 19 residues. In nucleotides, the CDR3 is TGTGCCAGCAGCTTAGCCGGGGGAAGGACTAGCGGATACCAAGAGACCCAGTACTTC. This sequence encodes CASSLAGGRTSGYQETQYF.

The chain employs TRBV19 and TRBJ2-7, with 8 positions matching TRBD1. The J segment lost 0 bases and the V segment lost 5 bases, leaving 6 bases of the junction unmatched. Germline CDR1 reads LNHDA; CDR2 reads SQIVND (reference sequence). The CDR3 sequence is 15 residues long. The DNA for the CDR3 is TGTGCCAGTAGTCCCGGGACAGGTAACTCCTACGAGCAGTACTTC. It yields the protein CASSPGTGNSYEQYF.

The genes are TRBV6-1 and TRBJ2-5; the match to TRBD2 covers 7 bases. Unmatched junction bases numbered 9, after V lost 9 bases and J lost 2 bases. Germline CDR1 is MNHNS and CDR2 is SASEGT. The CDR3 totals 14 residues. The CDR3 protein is CASLGGIKQETQYF. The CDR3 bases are TGTGCCAGTTTGGGGGGGATCAAACAAGAGACCCAGTACTTC.

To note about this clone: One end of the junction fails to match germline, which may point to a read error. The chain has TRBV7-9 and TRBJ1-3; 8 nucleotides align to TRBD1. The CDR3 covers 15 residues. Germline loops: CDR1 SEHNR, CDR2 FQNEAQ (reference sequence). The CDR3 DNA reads TGTTCCAGCAGCTTATACAGGGGGGCTGGAAACACCATATATTTT. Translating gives CSSSLYRGAGNTIYF.

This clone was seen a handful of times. CDR3 in DNA: TGTGCCAGCAGCCTACGGGGGGTCGACACCGGGGAGCTGTTTTTT. As protein: CASSLRGVDTGELFF. The chain joins TRBV6-5 to TRBJ2-2; 7 bases align to TRBD2. The CDR3 has 15 amino acids. Germline CDR1 MNHEY, CDR2 SVGAGI. V trimming: 6 bases; J trimming: 3 bases; junction bases outside the gene matches: 7.

CDR3 DNA sequence: TGTGCCTGGAGTGCCGGACAGGGGGCCGGAGAGCAGTACTTC. Its translation: CAWSAGQGAGEQYF. V usage is TRBV30 and J usage is TRBJ2-7; TRBD1 aligns across 11 bases. Looked up from germline, CDR1 is GTSNPN and CDR2 is SVGIG (reference sequence). The V and J ends lost 1 base and 7 bases, in that order; junction bases with no gene match: 6. The CDR3 totals 14 residues. The full variable domain, completed using reference TRBV30 and TRBJ2-7, is SQTIHQWPATLVQPVGSPLSLECTVEGTSNPNLYWYRQAAGRGLQLLFYSVGIGQISSEVPQNLSASRPQDRQFILSSKKLLLSDSGFYLCAWSAGQGAGEQYFGPGTRLTVT.

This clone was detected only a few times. The CDR3, as DNA: TGTGCCTGGAGTGTCGTGTCAGGGGGAGGCTACGAGCAGTACTTC. This encodes CAWSVVSGGGYEQYF. The chain recombines TRBV30 with TRBJ2-7; D might be TRBD1 (7 bases). V was shortened by 0 bases and J by 3 bases, with 15 bases between the two germline ends. This CDR3 has 15 residues. CDR1 and CDR2 (germline): GTSNPN, SVGIG (reference sequence). The full variable domain, rest sourced from reference TRBV30 and TRBJ2-7, is SQTIHQWPATLVQPVGSPLSLECTVEGTSNPNLYWYRQAAGRGLQLLFYSVGIGQISSEVPQNLSASRPQDRQFILSSKKLLLSDSGFYLCAWSVVSGGGYEQYFGPGTRLTVT.

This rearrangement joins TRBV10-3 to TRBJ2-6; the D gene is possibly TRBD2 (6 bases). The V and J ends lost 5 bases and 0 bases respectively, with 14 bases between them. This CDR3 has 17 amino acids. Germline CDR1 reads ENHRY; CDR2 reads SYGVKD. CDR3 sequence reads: CAISRESPHSGANVLTF. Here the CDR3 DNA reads TGTGCCATCAGTCGGGAGTCCCCTCACTCTGGGGCCAACGTCCTGACTTTC.